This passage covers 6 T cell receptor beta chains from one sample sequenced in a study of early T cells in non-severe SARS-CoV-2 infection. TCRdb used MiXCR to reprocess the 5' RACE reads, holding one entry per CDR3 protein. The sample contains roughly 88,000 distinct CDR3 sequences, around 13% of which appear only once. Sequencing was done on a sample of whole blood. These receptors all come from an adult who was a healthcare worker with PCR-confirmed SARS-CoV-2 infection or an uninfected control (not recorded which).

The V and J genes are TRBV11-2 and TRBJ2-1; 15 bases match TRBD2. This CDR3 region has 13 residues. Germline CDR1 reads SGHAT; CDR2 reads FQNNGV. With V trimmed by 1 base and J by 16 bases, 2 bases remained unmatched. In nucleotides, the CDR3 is TGTGCCAGCAGCTTAGGGACTAGCGGGGGGGCCTTCTTC. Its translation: CASSLGTSGGAFF.

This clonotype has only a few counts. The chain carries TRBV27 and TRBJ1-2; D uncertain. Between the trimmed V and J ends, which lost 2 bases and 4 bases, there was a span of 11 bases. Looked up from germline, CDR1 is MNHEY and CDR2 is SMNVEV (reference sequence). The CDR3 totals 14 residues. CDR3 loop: CASSLGGISYGYTF. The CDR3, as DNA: TGTGCCAGCAGTTTAGGAGGGATTAGCTATGGCTACACCTTC.

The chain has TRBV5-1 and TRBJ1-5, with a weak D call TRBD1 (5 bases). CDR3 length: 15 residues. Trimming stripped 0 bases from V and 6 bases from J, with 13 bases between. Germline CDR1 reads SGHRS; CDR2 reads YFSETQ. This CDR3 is CASSLGGTRSQPQHF. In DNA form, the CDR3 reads TGCGCCAGCAGCTTGGGGGGCACCCGAAGTCAGCCCCAGCATTTT.

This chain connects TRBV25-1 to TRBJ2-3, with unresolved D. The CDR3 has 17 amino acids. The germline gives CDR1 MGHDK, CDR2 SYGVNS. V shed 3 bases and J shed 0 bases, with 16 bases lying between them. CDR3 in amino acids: CASSDPSEAPSTDTQYF. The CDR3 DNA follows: TGTGCCAGCAGTGACCCTTCCGAGGCACCCAGCACAGATACGCAGTATTTT.

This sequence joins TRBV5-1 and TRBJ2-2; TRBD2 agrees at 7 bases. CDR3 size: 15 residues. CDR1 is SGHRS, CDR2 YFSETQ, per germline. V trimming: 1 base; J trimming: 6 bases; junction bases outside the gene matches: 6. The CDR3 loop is CASSLKLALAGELFF. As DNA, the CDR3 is TGCGCCAGCAGCTTGAAACTAGCGTTGGCCGGGGAGCTGTTTTTT.

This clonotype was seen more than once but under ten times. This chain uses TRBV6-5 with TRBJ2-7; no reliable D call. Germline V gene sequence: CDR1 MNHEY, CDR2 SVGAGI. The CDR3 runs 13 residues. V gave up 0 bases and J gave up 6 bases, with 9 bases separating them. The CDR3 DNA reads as TGTGCCAGCAGTTACTCCAACATCGCCGAGCAGTACTTC. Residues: CASSYSNIAEQYF.